These 18 T cell receptor beta chains were sequenced from one sample in a study of Graves' ophthalmopathy and Graves' hyperthyroidism (dated by TCRdb to 2016 to 2018). The instrument was an Illumina HiSeq 2000. TCR beta CDR3 regions were amplified from RNA transcripts for repertoire sequencing. The first round was an RT-PCR using HTBI primers with the Qiagen OneStep RT-PCR kit, and this first round was followed by a second-round multiplex PCR, then size selection and purification. Through fastp at Q25 and MiXCR, TCRdb rebuilt clones from the public reads, retaining in-frame beta chains. Rows matching on CDR3 protein sequence are summarized as one entry with the most common DNA and genes. The sample profile shows about 220,000 distinct CDR3 sequences; about 22% of them were found once. Roughly 39% of the sample comes from the top ten. Sequenced sample: peripheral blood. The receptors shown here come from a woman between 50 and 59 years old with Graves' ophthalmopathy. Donor details come from another sample of the same person, matched by shared clones.

This clonotype was observed at least ten times. The rearrangement joins TRBV5-6 to TRBJ2-5; D might be TRBD1 (5 bases). The length of the CDR3 is 14 residues. V shed 0 bases and J shed 0 bases, with 6 bases lying between them. Germline lookup yields CDR1 SGHDT and CDR2 YYEEEE. The CDR3 loop is CASSLEGYQETQYF. As DNA, the CDR3 is TGTGCCAGCAGCTTGGAGGGGTACCAAGAGACCCAGTACTTC.

The chain has TRBV6-1 and TRBJ1-1, with a possible D match to TRBD1 (6 bases). Looked up from germline, CDR1 is MNHNS and CDR2 is SASEGT. The V end lost 6 bases, the J end lost 1 base, and 18 bases lay between the germline ends. The CDR3 is 16 residues long. The CDR3 sequence: CASRDGTLGRNTEAFF. The CDR3 DNA reads TGTGCCAGCAGGGACGGGACATTGGGAAGGAACACTGAAGCTTTCTTT.

This clonotype came up many times. The rearrangement joins TRBV6-6 to TRBJ1-6, with TRBD1 as a possible D gene (6 bases). The germline V gene encodes CDR1 MNHNY and CDR2 SVGAGI (reference sequence). Trimming cost V 7 bases and J 9 bases, with 22 bases left between them. The CDR3 length is 16 residues. The DNA of the CDR3 is TGTGCCAGCACCAGACTTCGACAGGAGGAGGGTTCACCCCTCCACTTT. Protein: CASTRLRQEEGSPLHF.

This clonotype was detected many times. The genes are TRBV5-1 and TRBJ1-2; no clear D gene. Germline V gives CDR1 SGHRS, CDR2 YFSETQ. V was trimmed by 4 bases and J by 7 bases, leaving 11 bases between them. The CDR3 totals 12 residues. The CDR3 sequence: CASSASLGGYTF. CDR3 DNA sequence: TGCGCCAGCAGCGCCTCCTTAGGTGGCTACACCTTC. Full variable domain (missing parts from reference TRBV5-1 and TRBJ1-2): KAGVTQTPRYLIKTRGQQVTLSCSPISGHRSVSWYQQTPGQGLQFLFEYFSETQRNKGNFPGRFSGRQFSNSRSEMNVSTLELGDSALYLCASSASLGGYTFGSGTRLTVV.

This clonotype was observed many times. The V call is TRBV7-9, the J call TRBJ2-6; 7 nucleotides agree with TRBD2. In germline, CDR1 is SEHNR, CDR2 FQNEAQ (reference sequence). With 5 bases clipped from V and 3 bases from J, the junction kept 4 bases outside the gene matches. The CDR3 covers 15 residues. This CDR3 reads CASSKAGDGANVLTF. In nucleotides, the CDR3 is TGTGCCAGCAGCAAGGCGGGGGATGGGGCCAACGTCCTGACTTTC.

The chain combines TRBV5-1 with TRBJ2-2, with no clear D. Germline CDR1 SGHRS, CDR2 YFSETQ. Deletions cut 1 base from V and 2 bases from J, with 9 bases between. This CDR3 contains 15 residues. The CDR3 loop is CASSLYRDNTGELFF. CDR3 nucleotides: TGCGCCAGCAGCTTGTATCGAGACAACACCGGGGAGCTGTTTTTT.

The V call is TRBV28, the J call TRBJ1-2, with 7 bases that match TRBD1. After removal of 6 bases from V and 4 bases from J, the junction contained 5 bases not matched to a gene. The germline gives CDR1 MDHEN, CDR2 SYDVKM. The CDR3 sequence is 13 residues long. The CDR3 region is CASRLDRPYGYTF. DNA for the CDR3: TGTGCCAGCAGATTGGACAGGCCCTATGGCTACACCTTC.

In this sample, this clonotype turned up many times. The chain employs TRBV19 and TRBJ1-1; no firm D call. Trimming left V 7 bases short and J 0 bases short, with 21 bases between. Germline CDR1 LNHDA, CDR2 SQIVND (reference sequence). This CDR3 is 17 amino acids long. The CDR3 coding sequence is TGTGCCAGTACCCTCCCGGCCCCCCTCAGATTGAACACTGAAGCTTTCTTT. Encoded protein: CASTLPAPLRLNTEAFF.

This clonotype was picked up a small number of times. This sequence joins TRBV5-1 and TRBJ2-5; tentatively, D is TRBD1 or TRBD2 (5 bases each). Germline CDR1 and CDR2: SGHRS and YFSETQ. Trimming took 7 bases from V and 4 from J, leaving 17 bases between them. CDR3 length: 14 amino acids. The CDR3 protein is CASSPGTHRETQYF. The CDR3 DNA reads TGCGCCAGCTCTCCCGGGACGCACAGAGAGACCCAGTACTTC.

At least ten counts were recorded for this clonotype. The V gene is TRBV7-3, the J gene TRBJ2-3; 9 bases are shared with TRBD2. Germline V lookup: CDR1 SGHTA, CDR2 FQGTGA. This CDR3 spans 17 amino acids. The trim removed 1 base at V and 1 base at J, leaving 6 bases unmatched. DNA for the CDR3: TGTGCCAGCAGCTTAAAGCCTAGGACTAGCGGCACAGATACGCAGTATTTT. It is translated as CASSLKPRTSGTDTQYF. Drawing the rest from reference TRBV7-3 and TRBJ2-3, the complete variable domain is GAGVSQTPSNKVTEKGKYVELRCDPISGHTALYWYRQSLGQGPEFLIYFQGTGAADDSGLPNDRFFAVRPEGSVSTLKIQRTERGDSAVYLCASSLKPRTSGTDTQYFGPGTRLTVL.

This clonotype has only a few counts. The chain recombines TRBV5-1 with TRBJ2-5; 14 positions agree with TRBD2. Germline CDR1 is SGHRS and CDR2 is YFSETQ. The ends lost 3 bases at V and 4 bases at J; junction bases unmatched: 2. This CDR3 has 15 amino acids. The DNA for the CDR3 is TGCGCCAGCAGCTGGGGACTAGCGGGAGTAGAGACCCAGTACTTC. Translating it yields CASSWGLAGVETQYF.

The chain links TRBV10-3 to TRBJ2-5; D assignment may be TRBD1 or TRBD2 (6 bases each). This CDR3 region has 15 residues. CDR1 is ENHRY and CDR2 is SYGVKD in the germline V gene. The V end was cut by 0 bases, the J end by 4 bases, with 12 bases between. The CDR3 is CAISESKGGGETQYF. The CDR3 bases are TGTGCCATCAGTGAGTCAAAGGGGGGTGGAGAGACCCAGTACTTC.

This clonotype has more than one count but fewer than ten. The chain couples TRBV2 to TRBJ2-7; 12 bases match TRBD2. Germline CDR1 is SNHLY and CDR2 is FYNNEI. The CDR3 runs 16 residues. With 1 base clipped from V and 4 bases from J, the junction kept 5 bases outside the gene matches. CDR3 amino acids: CASSEGLAGVRYEQYF. CDR3 DNA sequence: TGTGCCAGCAGTGAAGGACTAGCGGGAGTCCGGTACGAGCAGTACTTC.

There are many counts of this clonotype. J is TRBJ1-5 and V is TRBV28; D is unclear. Germline lookup yields CDR1 MDHEN and CDR2 SYDVKM. V was trimmed by 3 bases and J by 6 bases, leaving 18 bases between them. The CDR3 is 16 amino acids. The CDR3 DNA is TGTGCCAGCAGTTTCTTCTCCCGAGGGAGGCCTCAGCCCCAGCATTTT. As protein: CASSFFSRGRPQPQHF.

V and J are TRBV6-1 and TRBJ1-1; D is undetermined. The CDR3 extends over 14 amino acids. The V end lost 8 bases, the J end lost 3 bases, and 16 bases lay between the germline ends. The germline CDR1 and CDR2 sequences are MNHNS and SASEGT. The CDR3 nucleotides are TGTGCCAGCTCGCCTAACGGGTGGGACACTGAAGCTTTCTTT. Amino acid sequence: CASSPNGWDTEAFF.

This chain joins TRBV27 and TRBJ1-2; 7 nucleotides agree with TRBD1. The CDR3 extends over 12 amino acids. Germline values: CDR1 MNHEY, CDR2 SMNVEV (reference sequence). The ends lost 6 bases at V and 7 bases at J; junction bases unmatched: 5. The CDR3 region has the DNA TGTGCCAGCAGAGACAGGGTTACTGGCTACACCTTC. Amino acid sequence: CASRDRVTGYTF.

This clonotype occurred many times. The rearrangement joins TRBV19 to TRBJ1-1; D not resolved. V was clipped by 3 bases and J by 1 base, with 9 bases between them. The CDR3 has 14 residues. The V gene's germline CDR1 is LNHDA and CDR2 SQIVND (reference sequence). The CDR3 region is CASSIPNRNTEAFF. The CDR3, as DNA: TGTGCCAGTAGTATCCCAAACAGGAACACTGAAGCTTTCTTT. Supplemented by reference TRBV19 and TRBJ1-1, the full variable domain reads DGGITQSPKYLFRKEGQNVTLSCEQNLNHDAMYWYRQDPGQGLRLIYYSQIVNDFQKGDIAEGYSVSREKKESFPLTVTSAQKNPTAFYLCASSIPNRNTEAFFGQGTRLTVV.

Ten or more counts support this clonotype. Sequence at one end of the junction differs from germline and may be a read error. V usage is TRBV7-9 and J usage is TRBJ1-2; D gene unclear. CDR3 size: 13 residues. Germline CDR1 is SEHNR and CDR2 is FQNEAQ (reference sequence). In nucleotides, the CDR3 is TGTGCCAGCAGCTTAAACTTCCCGGTCCTGGAGCACTTC. Encoded protein: CASSLNFPVLEHF.